This T cell receptor (beta chain) was documented in a study of beta chain features in type 1 diabetes. General study findings and limits: All four CD4+ subsets of Type 1 diabetes patients contained TCRB CDR3s that were moderately but significantly shorter.

cDNA synthesis used the whole RNA isolate, giving expressed TCRB sequences. Only in-frame clones appear in the TCRdb table, and some are missing; sequencing was by immunoSEQ multiplex PCR. The sample yields 300,000 to 350,000 clones, roughly 14% seen once. CDR1 is KGHSH and CDR2 is LQKENI in the germline V gene. This CDR3 has 15 residues. The V end was cut by 1 base, the J end by 5 bases, with 12 bases between. Regarding this clone: Its specificity is unknown.

The sequence derives from a woman under 30 with type 1 diabetes. The material sequenced was naive CD4+ T cells from blood. V usage is TRBV18 and J usage is TRBJ2-1; no firm D call. CDR3 DNA sequence: TGTGCCAGCTCACCACAGTTGGCGGTGGACAATGAGCAGTTCTTC. It specifies CASSPQLAVDNEQFF.